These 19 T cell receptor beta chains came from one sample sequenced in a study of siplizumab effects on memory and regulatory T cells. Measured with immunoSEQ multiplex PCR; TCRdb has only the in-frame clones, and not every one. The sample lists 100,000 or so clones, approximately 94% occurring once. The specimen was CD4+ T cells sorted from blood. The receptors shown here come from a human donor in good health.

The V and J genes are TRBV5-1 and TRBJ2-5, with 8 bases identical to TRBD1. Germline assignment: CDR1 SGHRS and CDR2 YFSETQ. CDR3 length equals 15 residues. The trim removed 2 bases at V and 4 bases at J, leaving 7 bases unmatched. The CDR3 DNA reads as TGCGCCAGCAGCTTTGGGCAGGGGGCCCCAGAGACCCAGTACTTC. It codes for CASSFGQGAPETQYF.

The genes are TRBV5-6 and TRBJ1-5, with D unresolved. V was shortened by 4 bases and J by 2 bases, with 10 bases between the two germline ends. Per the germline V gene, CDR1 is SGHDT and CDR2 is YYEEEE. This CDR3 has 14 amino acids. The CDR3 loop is CASSAGLRNQPQHF. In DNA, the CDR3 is TGTGCCAGCAGCGCAGGATTACGCAATCAGCCCCAGCATTTT.

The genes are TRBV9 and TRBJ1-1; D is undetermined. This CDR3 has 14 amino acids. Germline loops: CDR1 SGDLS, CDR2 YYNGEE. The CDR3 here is CASRAGLMNTEAFF. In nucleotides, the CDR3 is TGTGCTTCTCGCGCAGGCTTGATGAACACTGAAGCTTTCTTT.

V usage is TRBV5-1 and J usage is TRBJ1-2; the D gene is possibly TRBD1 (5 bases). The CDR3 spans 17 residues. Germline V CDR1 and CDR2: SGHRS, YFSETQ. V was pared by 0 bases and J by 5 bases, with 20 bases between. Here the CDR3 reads CASSLEPWGTDEYGYTF. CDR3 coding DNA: TGCGCCAGCAGCTTGGAGCCGTGGGGGACGGACGAATATGGCTACACCTTC.

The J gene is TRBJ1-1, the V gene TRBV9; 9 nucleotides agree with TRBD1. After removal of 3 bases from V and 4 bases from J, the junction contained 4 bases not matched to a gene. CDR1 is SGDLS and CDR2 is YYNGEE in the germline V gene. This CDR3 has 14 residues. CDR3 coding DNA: TGTGCCAGCAGCGCCATGACAGGGGGCACTGAAGCTTTCTTT. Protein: CASSAMTGGTEAFF.

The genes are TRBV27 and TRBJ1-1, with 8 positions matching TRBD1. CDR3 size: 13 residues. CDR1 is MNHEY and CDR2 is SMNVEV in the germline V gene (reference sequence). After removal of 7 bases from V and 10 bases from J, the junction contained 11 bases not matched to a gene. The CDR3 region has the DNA TGTGCCAGCACCTCCTATCCCAGGGGGCTAGCTTTCTTT. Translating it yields CASTSYPRGLAFF.

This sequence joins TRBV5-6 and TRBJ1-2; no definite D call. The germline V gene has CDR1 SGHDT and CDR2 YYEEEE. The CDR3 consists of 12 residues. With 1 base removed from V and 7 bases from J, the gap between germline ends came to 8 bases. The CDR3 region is CASSLSAGGYTF. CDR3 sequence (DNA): TGTGCCAGCAGCTTGTCGGCTGGTGGCTACACCTTC.

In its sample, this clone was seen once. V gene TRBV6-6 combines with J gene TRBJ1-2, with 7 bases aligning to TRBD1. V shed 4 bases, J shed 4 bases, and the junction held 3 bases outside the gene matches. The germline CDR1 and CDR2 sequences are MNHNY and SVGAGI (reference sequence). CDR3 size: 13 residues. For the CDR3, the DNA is TGTGCCAGCAGTTCCGGGACAGTCTATGGCTACACCTTC. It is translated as CASSSGTVYGYTF.

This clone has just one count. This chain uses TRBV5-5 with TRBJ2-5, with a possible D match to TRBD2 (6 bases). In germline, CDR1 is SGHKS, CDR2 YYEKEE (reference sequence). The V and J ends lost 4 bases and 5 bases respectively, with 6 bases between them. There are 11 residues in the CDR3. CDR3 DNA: TGTGCCAGCAGCGGGGGGGAGACCCAGTACTTC. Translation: CASSGGETQYF.

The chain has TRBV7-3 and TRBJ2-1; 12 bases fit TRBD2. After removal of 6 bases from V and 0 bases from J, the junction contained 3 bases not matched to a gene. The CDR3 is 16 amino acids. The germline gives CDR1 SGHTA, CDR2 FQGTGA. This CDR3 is CASRPTSGSSYNEQFF. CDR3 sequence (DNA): TGTGCCAGCAGACCGACTAGCGGGAGCTCCTACAATGAGCAGTTCTTC. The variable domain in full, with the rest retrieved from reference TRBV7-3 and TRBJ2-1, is GAGVSQTPSNKVTEKGKYVELRCDPISGHTALYWYRQSLGQGPEFLIYFQGTGAADDSGLPNDRFFAVRPEGSVSTLKIQRTERGDSAVYLCASRPTSGSSYNEQFFGPGTRLTVL.

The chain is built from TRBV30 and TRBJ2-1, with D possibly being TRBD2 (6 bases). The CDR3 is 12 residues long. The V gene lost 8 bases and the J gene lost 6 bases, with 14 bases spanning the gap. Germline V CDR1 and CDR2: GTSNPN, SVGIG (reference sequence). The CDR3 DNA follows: TGTGCCGGCAGTAAGGGAGGCAATGAGCAGTTCTTC. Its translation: CAGSKGGNEQFF.

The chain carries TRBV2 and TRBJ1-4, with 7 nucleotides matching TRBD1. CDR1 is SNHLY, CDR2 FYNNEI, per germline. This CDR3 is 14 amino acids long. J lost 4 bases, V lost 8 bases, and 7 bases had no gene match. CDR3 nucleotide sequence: TGTGCCAGCGCTTTAGGGGGCGTTAATGAAAAACTGTTTTTT. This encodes CASALGGVNEKLFF.

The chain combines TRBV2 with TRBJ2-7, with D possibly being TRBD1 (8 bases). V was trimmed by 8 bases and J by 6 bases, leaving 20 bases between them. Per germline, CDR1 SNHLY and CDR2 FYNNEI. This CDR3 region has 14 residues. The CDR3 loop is CASGRQGRAVEQYF. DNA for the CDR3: TGTGCCAGCGGAAGACAGGGGAGGGCGGTCGAGCAGTACTTC.

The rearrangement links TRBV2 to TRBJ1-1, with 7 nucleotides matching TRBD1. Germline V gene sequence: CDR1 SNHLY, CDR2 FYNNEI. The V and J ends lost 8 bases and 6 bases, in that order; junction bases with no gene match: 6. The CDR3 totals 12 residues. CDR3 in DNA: TGTGCCAGCCGGCGGCAGGGGGCTGAAGCTTTCTTT. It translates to CASRRQGAEAFF.

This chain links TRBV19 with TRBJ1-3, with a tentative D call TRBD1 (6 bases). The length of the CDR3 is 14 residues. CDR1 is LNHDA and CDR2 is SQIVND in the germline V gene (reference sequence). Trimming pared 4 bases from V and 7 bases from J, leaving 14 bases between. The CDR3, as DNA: TGTGCCAGTAGTACCGACAGGACTCGGAACACCATATATTTT. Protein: CASSTDRTRNTIYF.

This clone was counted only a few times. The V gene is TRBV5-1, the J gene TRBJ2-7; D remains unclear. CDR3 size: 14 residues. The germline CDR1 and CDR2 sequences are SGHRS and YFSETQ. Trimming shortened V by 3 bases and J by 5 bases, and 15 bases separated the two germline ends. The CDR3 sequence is CASSSVAAEDEQYF. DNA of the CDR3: TGCGCCAGCAGCTCGGTTGCTGCTGAAGACGAGCAGTACTTC.

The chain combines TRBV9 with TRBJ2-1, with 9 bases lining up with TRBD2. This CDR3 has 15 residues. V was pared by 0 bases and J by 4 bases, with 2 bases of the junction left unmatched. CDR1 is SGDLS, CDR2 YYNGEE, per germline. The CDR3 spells CASSVVAGAYNEQFF. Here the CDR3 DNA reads TGTGCCAGCAGCGTAGTAGCGGGAGCTTACAATGAGCAGTTCTTC.

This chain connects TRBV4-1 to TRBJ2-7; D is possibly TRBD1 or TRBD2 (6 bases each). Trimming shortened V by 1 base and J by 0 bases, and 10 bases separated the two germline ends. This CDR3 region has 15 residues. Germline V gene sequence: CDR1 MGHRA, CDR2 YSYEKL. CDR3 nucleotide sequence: TGCGCCAGCAGCCAAGCCGGAGGGGGCTCCTACGAGCAGTACTTC. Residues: CASSQAGGGSYEQYF.

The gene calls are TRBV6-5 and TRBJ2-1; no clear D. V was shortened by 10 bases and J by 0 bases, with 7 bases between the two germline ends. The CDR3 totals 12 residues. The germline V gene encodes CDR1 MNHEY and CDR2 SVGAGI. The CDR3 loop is CATTSSYNEQFF. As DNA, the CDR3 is TGTGCCACAACTTCCTCCTACAATGAGCAGTTCTTC.